The 16 T cell receptor beta chains below all came from one sample that was sequenced in a study of blood T cell repertoires in COVID-19. The data were produced by immunoSEQ multiplex PCR, yet TCRdb's version contains in-frame clones alone and is incomplete. The sample lists about 400,000 clones; roughly 90% were seen once. The source material was peripheral blood. These TCRs come from a woman in her 30s with active or convalescent COVID-19.

This clone has a single count. This chain uses TRBV10-3 with TRBJ2-3, with D maybe TRBD1 (5 bases). The germline V gene encodes CDR1 ENHRY and CDR2 SYGVKD. This CDR3 contains 16 residues. Trimming left V 3 bases short and J 2 bases short, with 15 bases between. CDR3 in DNA: TGTGCCATCAGTGACACGCCGACAGAATCCACAGATACGCAGTATTTT. This codes for CAISDTPTESTDTQYF.

The J gene is TRBJ2-1, the V gene TRBV9; no clear D gene. Trimming cost V 4 bases and J 4 bases, with 18 bases left between them. The V gene's germline CDR1 is SGDLS and CDR2 YYNGEE. The CDR3 contains 16 residues. Here the CDR3 reads CASSNDRVSIYNEQFF. The DNA of the CDR3 is TGTGCCAGCAGCAACGACCGGGTCTCCATTTACAATGAGCAGTTCTTC. The full variable domain, completed using reference TRBV9 and TRBJ2-1, is DSGVTQTPKHLITATGQRVTLRCSPRSGDLSVYWYQQSLDQGLQFLIQYYNGEERAKGNILERFSAQQFPDLHSELNLSSLELGDSALYFCASSNDRVSIYNEQFFGPGTRLTVL.

The chain joins TRBV6-1 to TRBJ2-3, with unresolved D. V shed 2 bases and J shed 4 bases, with 13 bases lying between them. Germline CDR1 and CDR2: MNHNS and SASEGT. The CDR3 runs to 15 residues. The CDR3 protein is CASSELQGGADTQYF. CDR3 sequence (DNA): TGTGCCAGCAGTGAACTTCAAGGCGGCGCAGATACGCAGTATTTT.

The chain employs TRBV4-1 and TRBJ1-5; D is ambiguous. Germline values: CDR1 MGHRA, CDR2 YSYEKL. The CDR3 contains 17 residues. Trimming shortened V by 0 bases and J by 2 bases, and 14 bases separated the two germline ends. CDR3 protein: CASSQDWRVWGNQPQHF. The CDR3 coding sequence is TGCGCCAGCAGCCAAGATTGGAGGGTATGGGGCAATCAGCCCCAGCATTTT.

The V gene is TRBV29-1, the J gene TRBJ2-2; 9 bases fit TRBD2. V lost 1 base to trimming and J lost 6 bases; unmatched junction nucleotides: 3. CDR1 is SQVTM and CDR2 is ANQGSEA in the germline V gene. The length of the CDR3 is 14 residues. CDR3 amino acids: CSVEGGRAAGELFF. The CDR3 region has the DNA TGCAGCGTTGAAGGCGGGAGGGCCGCCGGGGAGCTGTTTTTT.

V is TRBV3-1 (or the pseudogene TRBV3-2) and J is TRBJ1-1; maybe TRBD1 (6 bases). Germline CDR1 reads LGHDT; CDR2 reads YNNKEL (reference sequence). The V gene lost 5 bases and the J gene lost 6 bases, with 16 bases spanning the gap. The CDR3 has 14 amino acids. CDR3 nucleotides: TGTGCCAGCAGCACGACGGGGGGCTGGTCTGAAGCTTTCTTT. The encoded protein is CASSTTGGWSEAFF.

Turning to this clone: This sample includes further DNA sequences coding for the same CDR3. The chain couples TRBV20-1 to TRBJ1-2; 10 bases match TRBD1. Germline loops: CDR1 DFQATT, CDR2 SNEGSKA (reference sequence). The length of the CDR3 is 11 residues. V lost 6 bases, J lost 6 bases, and 1 base stayed unmatched. The CDR3 DNA sequence: TGCAGTGCGACAGGGGGCGATGGCTACACCTTC. It translates to CSATGGDGYTF.

The gene calls are TRBV6-2 or TRBV6-3 and TRBJ2-5; the D gene is possibly TRBD2 (5 bases). Trimming took 2 bases from V and 5 from J, leaving 9 bases between them. CDR3 length: 13 amino acids. CDR1 MNHEY and CDR2 SVGEGT come from the germline V gene. The CDR3 protein is CASSYGERETQYF. DNA for the CDR3: TGTGCCAGCAGTTACGGGGAGAGGGAGACCCAGTACTTC.

V usage is TRBV7-9 and J usage is TRBJ1-2, with a possible D match to TRBD1 (5 bases). V lost 1 base, J lost 4 bases, and 16 bases lay in between. The CDR3 consists of 16 residues. CDR1 SEHNR and CDR2 FQNEAQ come from the germline V gene (reference sequence). CDR3 coding DNA: TGTGCCAGCAGCTTAGTAGGGGCTAGGGCAGGCTATGGCTACACCTTC. It specifies CASSLVGARAGYGYTF.

This clone was picked up one time. V is TRBV7-9 and J is TRBJ2-7, with TRBD2 matching 8 bases. The CDR3 is 15 amino acids. The junction had 9 bases not matched to a gene; V was cut back by 4 bases and J by 4 bases. Germline V gene sequence: CDR1 SEHNR, CDR2 FQNEAQ (reference sequence). CDR3 in DNA: TGTGCCAGCAGCTCAGCTTCCGGGAGGGCATACGAGCAGTACTTC. Its translation: CASSSASGRAYEQYF. Full variable domain (rest looked up from reference TRBV7-9 and TRBJ2-7): DTGVSQNPRHKITKRGQNVTFRCDPISEHNRLYWYRQTLGQGPEFLTYFQNEAQLEKSRLLSDRFSAERPKGSFSTLEIQRTEQGDSAMYLCASSSASGRAYEQYFGPGTRLTVT.

The chain recombines TRBV6-2 or TRBV6-3 with TRBJ2-7, with 11 bases aligning to TRBD2. Germline values: CDR1 MNHEY, CDR2 SVGEGT. V lost 2 bases to trimming and J lost 0 bases; unmatched junction nucleotides: 6. The CDR3 length is 17 residues. CDR3 nucleotide sequence: TGTGCCAGCAGTTACGTTTATAGCGGGGGGGCCTCCTACGAGCAGTACTTC. This sequence encodes CASSYVYSGGASYEQYF.

V is TRBV3-1 (or the pseudogene TRBV3-2) and J is TRBJ2-2; tentative D call: TRBD1 (5 bases). The germline V gene has CDR1 LGHDT and CDR2 YNNKEL (reference sequence). The germline V and J ends were trimmed by 1 base and 7 bases, with 10 bases remaining between them. CDR3 length: 14 amino acids. This CDR3 is CASSQVLQGGELFF. The DNA of the CDR3 is TGTGCCAGCAGCCAAGTCTTGCAGGGCGGGGAGCTGTTTTTT.

This sequence joins TRBV6-5 and TRBJ2-3, with D hard to call. CDR3 size: 13 residues. Germline CDR1 MNHEY, CDR2 SVGAGI. Trimming removed 6 bases at V and 1 base at J, with 8 bases between. The CDR3 DNA sequence: TGTGCCAGCAGATCCCCAGGCACAGATACGCAGTATTTT. Translating gives CASRSPGTDTQYF.

CDR3 in amino acids: CASSEFGLGNTEAFF. The CDR3 DNA reads TGCGCCAGCAGTGAGTTCGGGTTAGGGAACACTGAAGCTTTCTTT. This rearrangement joins TRBV10-1 to TRBJ1-1; D unresolved. The CDR3 is made up of 15 amino acids. Deletions cut 1 base from V and 1 base from J, with 10 bases between. The germline V gene encodes CDR1 WNHNN and CDR2 SYGVQD (reference sequence).

The genes are TRBV2 and TRBJ2-2, with a possible D match to TRBD1 (6 bases). This CDR3 comprises 16 residues. Trimming removed 6 bases at V and 2 bases at J, with 16 bases between. The germline V gene has CDR1 SNHLY and CDR2 FYNNEI. This CDR3 is CASRPMTGINTGELFF. The CDR3 nucleotides read TGTGCCAGCAGACCGATGACAGGTATTAACACCGGGGAGCTGTTTTTT.

The chain has TRBV6-5 and TRBJ2-5; 7 bases agree with TRBD1. Unmatched junction bases numbered 9, after V lost 6 bases and J lost 2 bases. This CDR3 is built from 15 residues. The germline V gene encodes CDR1 MNHEY and CDR2 SVGAGI. In DNA form, the CDR3 reads TGTGCCAGCAGGGGACGAGGGACAGTACAAGAGACCCAGTACTTC. It is translated as CASRGRGTVQETQYF.